The T cell receptor (beta chain) under discussion was sequenced for a study of T cell changes during pregnancy in multiple sclerosis. This clone has just one count. The CDR3 covers 15 residues. The V gene's germline CDR1 is MNHEY and CDR2 SVGAGI. Trimming removed 2 bases from V and 5 bases from J, with 10 bases in between. Clones were read by immunoSEQ multiplex PCR, and TCRdb kept only the in-frame ones, dropping some. The sample lists about 77,000 clones; approximately 94% were seen once. Sample: peripheral blood, taken after pregnancy. The source of this sequence is a female donor in good health, enrolled as a control in a pregnancy study. The chain is built from TRBV6-5 and TRBJ1-6, with D perhaps TRBD1 (6 bases). CDR3 loop: CASSYQGRDNSPLHF. The CDR3 region has the DNA TGTGCCAGCAGTTACCAGGGGAGGGATAATTCACCCCTCCACTTT.